Included here is one T cell receptor beta chain sequence, with context. The entry originates in a study of blood T cell repertoires in COVID-19. Study overall: T cells, B-cell-depleted T cells, or PBMCs supplied cDNA or gDNA.

As processed by the authors: From reference gene primer amplification, estimates of nucleated cell counts were derived. Clones were read by immunoSEQ multiplex PCR, and TCRdb kept only the in-frame ones, dropping some. V and J calls and clone size are those listed in that table; D and trimming were worked out from the DNA. The sample shows 30,000 to 40,000 clones, 80% to 85% of them seen only once. V was pared by 3 bases and J by 0 bases, with 3 bases of the junction left unmatched. There are 14 residues in the CDR3. Germline CDR1 is SGHRS and CDR2 is YFSETQ. This receptor was obtained from a man between 60 and 75 years old with COVID-19, enrolled during active disease. The sequencing input was peripheral blood. The chain carries TRBV5-1 and TRBJ2-7; 7 bases map to TRBD1. Here the CDR3 DNA reads TGCGCCAGCAGCTCATGGGACAGCTCCTACGAGCAGTACTTC. Protein sequence: CASSSWDSSYEQYF.